This entry is about one T cell receptor (beta chain). Its antigen is unknown. The data originate from a study of cytomegalovirus exposure and HLA in healthy donors. CDR1 and CDR2 (germline): LGHNT, FRNRAP. Trimming at V came to 6 bases and at J to 3 bases, leaving 8 bases not matched to a gene. The CDR3 length is 15 residues. PCR involved 60 Vbeta and 13 Jbeta primers. Assay used: immunoSEQ multiplex PCR; TCRdb lists only in-frame clones, some missing. There are just over 150,000 clones in the sample; 70% to 90% occur only once, and around 2.1% lies in the top ten. Findings of the study overall: An analysis that was carried out later associated 16,000 or so TCR beta sequences with HLA alleles at 0.05 false discovery rate.

This chain uses TRBV12-5 with TRBJ2-7; 10 bases align to TRBD2. The TCR was taken from a man between 18 and 35 years old in good health and CMV-seropositive. The sample was PBMCs. CDR3 region: CASGDLAGALYEQYF. CDR3 sequence (DNA): TGTGCTAGTGGCGACCTAGCGGGGGCGCTCTACGAGCAGTACTTC. Looking up the rest from reference TRBV12-5 and TRBJ2-7 gives the full variable domain: DARVTQTPRHKVTEMGQEVTMRCQPILGHNTVFWYRQTMMQGLELLAYFRNRAPLDDSGMPKDRFSAEMPDATLATLKIQPSEPRDSAVYFCASGDLAGALYEQYFGPGTRLTVT.